Following are 9 T cell receptor beta chains from one sample sequenced in a study of regulatory T cells in long-lasting Graves disease. Indicated time point: persistent/refractory GD, antithyroid drugs over 5 years with positive TRAb. The TCR library was prepared using RNA isolated from PBMCs. The authors built TCR beta libraries using iRepertoire HTBI primers and Arm-PCR of CDR3 regions. From the multiplex PCR reads, TCRdb called clonotypes with MiXCR, one entry per CDR3 protein. The sample lists 650,000 to 700,000 distinct CDR3 sequences; around 30% were seen once. Sample: peripheral blood mononuclear cells (PBMCs), taken when the disease was refractory, from a patient treated with antithyroid drugs. The receptors derive from a female donor with Graves disease.

This chain joins TRBV9 and TRBJ1-2; TRBD1 aligns across 9 bases. From germline, CDR1 is SGDLS and CDR2 YYNGEE. V trimming: 3 bases; J trimming: 3 bases; junction bases outside the gene matches: 9. The CDR3 covers 16 residues. In nucleotides, the CDR3 is TGTGCCAGCAGCGCGATACTACAGGGGGCTCACTATGGCTACACCTTC. Translation gives CASSAILQGAHYGYTF.

The chain employs TRBV28 and TRBJ2-7; D not resolved. This CDR3 spans 15 amino acids. Trimming took 3 bases from V and 4 from J, leaving 16 bases between them. Looked up from germline, CDR1 is MDHEN and CDR2 is SYDVKM. CDR3 nucleotides: TGTGCCAGCAGTTTCGAGTGGGGTGTCAAGTACGAGCAGTACTTC. Amino acid sequence: CASSFEWGVKYEQYF.

This clonotype was observed at least ten times. The chain carries TRBV6-1 and TRBJ1-2, with D perhaps matching TRBD1 (5 bases). Trimming cost V 6 bases and J 2 bases, with 19 bases left between them. This CDR3 spans 16 amino acids. Germline V gives CDR1 MNHNS, CDR2 SASEGT. CDR3 nucleotides: TGTGCCAGCAGGATATCAGCGGGGGGATCAAACTATGGCTACACCTTC. It yields the protein CASRISAGGSNYGYTF.

This clonotype appeared many times. The genes are TRBV10-3 and TRBJ1-1; possible D gene TRBD1, 5 bases. Germline assignment: CDR1 ENHRY and CDR2 SYGVKD. V lost 6 bases, J lost 6 bases, and 14 bases lay in between. This CDR3 has 13 amino acids. CDR3 nucleotides: TGTGCCATCAGCAGACAAAGAGGGGCTGAAGCTTTCTTT. Translating gives CAISRQRGAEAFF.

This chain connects TRBV20-1 to TRBJ1-5, with 10 bases aligning to TRBD1. The CDR3 runs to 15 residues. Trimming took 1 base from V and 2 from J; bases not matched to a gene: 2. The germline V gene has CDR1 DFQATT and CDR2 SNEGSKA (reference sequence). For the CDR3, the DNA is TGCAGTGCTAGAGGAGGACAGGGGGGCAATCAGCCCCAGCATTTT. This gives the protein CSARGGQGGNQPQHF.

This chain uses TRBV12-3 or TRBV12-4 with TRBJ2-7; 8 bases are shared with TRBD2. The V and J ends lost 0 bases and 7 bases, in that order; junction bases with no gene match: 14. The length of the CDR3 is 17 residues. The CDR3 DNA reads TGTGCCAGCAGTTTAGCGAGACTTGAAGCGGGAGCCCAAGAGCAGTACTTC. Encoded protein: CASSLARLEAGAQEQYF.

In this sample, this clonotype turned up many times. The gene calls are TRBV7-2 and TRBJ1-2; D unclear. The CDR3 is made up of 12 amino acids. Germline-derived CDR1 and CDR2 are SGHTA and FQGNSA. The V gene lost 5 bases and the J gene lost 4 bases, with 8 bases spanning the gap. CDR3 region: CASSPDTYGYTF. The CDR3 region has the DNA TGTGCCAGCAGCCCAGACACCTATGGCTACACCTTC.

This clonotype was recorded once. The rearrangement links TRBV10-3 to TRBJ2-7; tentatively, D is TRBD1 (5 bases). CDR1 is ENHRY and CDR2 is SYGVKD in the germline V gene. The CDR3 is made up of 13 amino acids. Trimming left V 0 bases short and J 5 bases short, with 8 bases between. This CDR3 is CAISESVRDEQYF. Written as DNA, the CDR3 is TGTGCCATCAGTGAGTCGGTCAGGGACGAGCAGTACTTC.

This clonotype was seen many times. This chain uses TRBV10-3 with TRBJ1-5; possible D gene TRBD1, 5 bases. The CDR3 has 16 amino acids. Germline CDR1 is ENHRY and CDR2 is SYGVKD. The V end was cut by 0 bases, the J end by 5 bases, with 14 bases between. The CDR3 bases are TGTGCCATCAGTGAGTCGAGGGGAGGAAGCGATCAGCCCCAGCATTTT. This encodes CAISESRGGSDQPQHF.